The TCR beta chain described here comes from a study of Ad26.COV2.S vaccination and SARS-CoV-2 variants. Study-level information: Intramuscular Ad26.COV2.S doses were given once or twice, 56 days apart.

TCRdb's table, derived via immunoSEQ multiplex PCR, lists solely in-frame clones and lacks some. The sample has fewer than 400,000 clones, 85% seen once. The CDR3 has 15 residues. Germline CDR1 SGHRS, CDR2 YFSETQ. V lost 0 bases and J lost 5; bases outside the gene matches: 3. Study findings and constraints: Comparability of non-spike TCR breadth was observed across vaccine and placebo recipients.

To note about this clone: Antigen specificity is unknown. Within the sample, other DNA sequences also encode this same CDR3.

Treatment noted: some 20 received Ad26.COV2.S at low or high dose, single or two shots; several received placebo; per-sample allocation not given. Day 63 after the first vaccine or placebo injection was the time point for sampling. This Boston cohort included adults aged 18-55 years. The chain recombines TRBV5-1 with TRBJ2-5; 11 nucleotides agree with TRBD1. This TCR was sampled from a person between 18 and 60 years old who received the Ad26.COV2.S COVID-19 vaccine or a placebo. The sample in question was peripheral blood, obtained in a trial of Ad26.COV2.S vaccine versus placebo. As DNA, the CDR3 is TGCGCCAGCAGCTTGGCCGGGACAGGGGGGGAGACCCAGTACTTC. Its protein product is CASSLAGTGGETQYF.